Listed here are 20 T cell receptor beta chains from one sample, sequenced in a study of blood T cell repertoires in COVID-19 (dated by TCRdb to the early 2020s). The protocol used for the library was the immunoSEQ multiplex PCR assay. In its TCRdb copy, this immuneACCESS table keeps in-frame sequences only and misses some clones. Where compared with another copy, unresolved V genes explain less than half of these, and the others have no known cause. The sample table lists roughly 100,000 clones, roughly 84% of them with a count of one. The top ten constitute around 13% of the sample. Sequencing was performed on peripheral blood. All receptors derive from a human donor in a cohort sampled during active or convalescent COVID-19.

This clone was observed a single time. The rearrangement links TRBV5-6 to TRBJ1-2; TRBD1 is a possible D gene (6 bases). CDR1 is SGHDT and CDR2 is YYEEEE in the germline V gene. V shed 0 bases and J shed 8 bases, with 14 bases lying between them. This CDR3 contains 14 residues. As DNA, the CDR3 is TGTGCCAGCAGCTTGGGGACAGCCGTCTTAGGCTACACCTTC. It is translated as CASSLGTAVLGYTF. The whole variable domain, remainder taken from reference TRBV5-6 and TRBJ1-2, is DAGVTQSPTHLIKTRGQQVTLRCSPKSGHDTVSWYQQALGQGPQFIFQYYEEEERQRGNFPDRFSGHQFPNYSSELNVNALLLGDSALYLCASSLGTAVLGYTFGSGTRLTVV.

The chain joins TRBV2 to TRBJ2-2; unclear D gene. V lost 7 bases to trimming and J lost 0 bases, with 12 bases between them. The V gene's germline CDR1 is SNHLY and CDR2 FYNNEI. This CDR3 spans 15 amino acids. CDR3 in DNA: TGTGCCAGCACCGCGAGAGCGACGAACACCGGGGAGCTGTTTTTT. Encoded protein: CASTARATNTGELFF. The complete variable domain, with remaining parts taken from reference TRBV2 and TRBJ2-2, reads EPEVTQTPSHQVTQMGQEVILRCVPISNHLYFYWYRQILGQKVEFLVSFYNNEISEKSEIFDDQFSVERPDGSNFTLKIRSTKLEDSAMYFCASTARATNTGELFFGEGSRLTVL.

The chain is built from TRBV2 and TRBJ2-1, with 7 nucleotides matching TRBD1. Germline V lookup: CDR1 SNHLY, CDR2 FYNNEI. This CDR3 has 14 amino acids. V gave up 7 bases and J gave up 3 bases; unmatched junction bases: 6. CDR3 in DNA: TGTGCCAGCATGAACAGGGGAAGCTACAATGAGCAGTTCTTC. Protein product: CASMNRGSYNEQFF. Filled out from reference TRBV2 and TRBJ2-1, the complete variable domain reads EPEVTQTPSHQVTQMGQEVILRCVPISNHLYFYWYRQILGQKVEFLVSFYNNEISEKSEIFDDQFSVERPDGSNFTLKIRSTKLEDSAMYFCASMNRGSYNEQFFGPGTRLTVL.

V usage is TRBV18 and J usage is TRBJ1-1; 7 bases agree with TRBD1. The length of the CDR3 is 14 residues. After removal of 3 bases from V and 7 bases from J, the junction contained 8 bases not matched to a gene. Germline V gives CDR1 KGHSH, CDR2 LQKENI. The CDR3 here is CASSPLTGSSEAFF. In DNA form, the CDR3 reads TGTGCCAGCTCACCTCTGACAGGGTCCAGTGAAGCTTTCTTT. The full variable domain, with the rest looked up from reference TRBV18 and TRBJ1-1, is NAGVMQNPRHLVRRRGQEARLRCSPMKGHSHVYWYRQLPEEGLKFMVYLQKENIIDESGMPKERFSAEFPKEGPSILRIQQVVRGDSAAYFCASSPLTGSSEAFFGQGTRLTVV.

V gene TRBV11-2 combines with J gene TRBJ2-5, with D hard to call. Trimming cost V 2 bases and J 4 bases, with 5 bases left between them. Germline CDR1 reads SGHAT; CDR2 reads FQNNGV. There are 12 residues in the CDR3. The chain's CDR3 is CASSLSGETQYF. The CDR3 nucleotides read TGTGCCAGCAGCTTATCGGGAGAGACCCAGTACTTC.

The rearrangement joins TRBV12-3 or TRBV12-4 to TRBJ2-7; 8 nucleotides agree with TRBD1. CDR3 size: 13 residues. With 4 bases clipped from V and 2 bases from J, the junction kept 1 base outside the gene matches. The CDR3 sequence: CASSYRGAYEQYF. CDR3 nucleotides: TGTGCCAGCAGTTACAGGGGGGCCTACGAGCAGTACTTC.

This clone was counted only a few times. CDR3 amino acids: CASSLALVSPYGYTF. In DNA, the CDR3 is TGCGCCAGCAGCTTGGCTCTGGTAAGCCCCTATGGCTACACCTTC. This chain connects TRBV5-1 to TRBJ1-2; D gene unclear. The germline gives CDR1 SGHRS, CDR2 YFSETQ. Deletions cut 0 bases from V and 4 bases from J, with 13 bases between. The CDR3 is 15 residues long. The full variable domain, rest sourced from reference TRBV5-1 and TRBJ1-2, is KAGVTQTPRYLIKTRGQQVTLSCSPISGHRSVSWYQQTPGQGLQFLFEYFSETQRNKGNFPGRFSGRQFSNSRSEMNVSTLELGDSALYLCASSLALVSPYGYTFGSGTRLTVV.

The chain couples TRBV4-2 to TRBJ1-5; 9 nucleotides match TRBD1. Per the germline V gene, CDR1 is LGHNA and CDR2 is YNFKEQ. This CDR3 has 16 amino acids. V gave up 0 bases and J gave up 11 bases; unmatched junction bases: 11. CDR3 in DNA: TGTGCCAGCAGCCAAGACCCTACAGGGGGCTATGAGGCCCAGCATTTT. Amino acid sequence: CASSQDPTGGYEAQHF.

The chain employs TRBV11-3 and TRBJ1-2, with D perhaps TRBD1 (5 bases). Trimming left V 3 bases short and J 8 bases short, with 19 bases between. The germline V gene has CDR1 SGHNT and CDR2 YENEEA. The length of the CDR3 is 15 residues. CDR3 in amino acids: CASSFRDSHPSGYTF. The CDR3 region has the DNA TGTGCCAGCAGCTTCCGGGACTCACATCCCTCCGGCTACACCTTC.

The J gene is TRBJ1-6, the V gene TRBV5-1; D is possibly TRBD1 (6 bases). V gave up 5 bases and J gave up 0 bases, with 12 bases separating them. Per the germline V gene, CDR1 is SGHRS and CDR2 is YFSETQ. CDR3 length: 16 amino acids. The CDR3 protein is CASRDTGSSYNSPLHF. The CDR3 coding sequence is TGCGCCAGCAGGGACACAGGGTCCTCCTATAATTCACCCCTCCACTTT.

This clone has a handful of counts. The chain is built from TRBV14 and TRBJ2-7; perhaps TRBD2 as D (5 bases). Germline values: CDR1 SGHDN, CDR2 FVKESK. CDR3 length: 16 residues. Trimming stripped 6 bases from V and 1 base from J, with 19 bases between. The CDR3, as DNA: TGTGCCAGCAGGCCCGGGTCTGGAGGTGAGTCCTACGAGCAGTACTTC. It translates to CASRPGSGGESYEQYF. Complete variable domain (other parts from reference TRBV14 and TRBJ2-7): EAGVTQFPSHSVIEKGQTVTLRCDPISGHDNLYWYRRVMGKEIKFLLHFVKESKQDESGMPNNRFLAERTGGTYSTLKVQPAELEDSGVYFCASRPGSGGESYEQYFGPGTRLTVT.

CDR3 amino acids: CASSQTAEGSPQHF. The DNA for the CDR3 is TGTGCCAGCAGCCAAACTGCGGAGGGATCGCCCCAGCATTTT. The chain combines TRBV14 with TRBJ1-5, with D unresolved. CDR3 size: 14 residues. CDR1 and CDR2 from the germline V gene are SGHDN and FVKESK. Trimming removed 2 bases from V and 9 bases from J, with 14 bases in between. Using reference TRBV14 and TRBJ1-5 for the parts outside the CDR3, the full variable domain is EAGVTQFPSHSVIEKGQTVTLRCDPISGHDNLYWYRRVMGKEIKFLLHFVKESKQDESGMPNNRFLAERTGGTYSTLKVQPAELEDSGVYFCASSQTAEGSPQHFGDGTRLSIL.

CDR3 sequence reads: CASSLRQGTKRFTDTQYF. DNA of the CDR3: TGTGCCAGCAGCTTAAGACAGGGGACCAAACGCTTCACAGATACGCAGTATTTT. The chain employs TRBV7-9 and TRBJ2-3; 8 bases match TRBD1. With 2 bases clipped from V and 2 bases from J, the junction kept 12 bases outside the gene matches. The CDR3 is made up of 18 amino acids. Germline V gene sequence: CDR1 SEHNR, CDR2 FQNEAQ (reference sequence).

This clone was found once. The chain couples TRBV18 to TRBJ2-3; weak D call: TRBD2 (5 bases). The V gene lost 6 bases and the J gene lost 6 bases, with 13 bases spanning the gap. CDR1 and CDR2 from the germline V gene are KGHSH and LQKENI. The CDR3 is 13 residues long. CDR3 nucleotide sequence: TGTGCCAGCTCCGACCGGACGGGGGATACGCAGTATTTT. The encoded protein is CASSDRTGDTQYF.

The chain uses TRBV7-3 and TRBJ1-6; unclear D gene. This CDR3 spans 14 amino acids. The V gene lost 5 bases and the J gene lost 4 bases, with 9 bases spanning the gap. Per the germline V gene, CDR1 is SGHTA and CDR2 is FQGTGA. The CDR3 nucleotides read TGTGCCAGCAGCCTGACGGGGTATAATTCACCCCTCCACTTT. This translates into CASSLTGYNSPLHF.

The J gene is TRBJ1-2, the V gene TRBV5-1; 7 bases are shared with TRBD1. Germline V gives CDR1 SGHRS, CDR2 YFSETQ. The CDR3 is 15 residues long. The trim removed 7 bases at V and 8 bases at J, leaving 17 bases unmatched. CDR3 DNA sequence: TGCGCCAGCTTTGGGGGGTATCGACAGGGAGAAGGCTACACCTTC. The encoded protein is CASFGGYRQGEGYTF.

This clone was recorded only once. The V call is TRBV7-3, the J call TRBJ1-3; no reliable D call. Germline values: CDR1 SGHTA, CDR2 FQGTGA. The CDR3 has 15 residues. Trimming stripped 1 base from V and 0 bases from J, with 7 bases between. CDR3: CASSLNAGSGNTIYF. The CDR3 DNA reads as TGTGCCAGCAGCTTAAACGCGGGCTCTGGAAACACCATATATTTT. Based on the CDR3 plus reference TRBV7-3 and TRBJ1-3, the full variable domain is GAGVSQTPSNKVTEKGKYVELRCDPISGHTALYWYRQSLGQGPEFLIYFQGTGAADDSGLPNDRFFAVRPEGSVSTLKIQRTERGDSAVYLCASSLNAGSGNTIYFGEGSWLTVV.

In its sample, this clone was seen once. This sequence joins TRBV7-9 and TRBJ2-6, with 11 bases that match TRBD1. The CDR3 length is 18 residues. V was pared by 5 bases and J by 4 bases, with 10 bases of the junction left unmatched. CDR1 and CDR2 from the germline V gene are SEHNR and FQNEAQ (reference sequence). In DNA form, the CDR3 reads TGTGCCAGCAGCCCGCGGACAGGGGGCGCGTCCGGGGCCAACGTCCTGACTTTC. Its protein is CASSPRTGGASGANVLTF.

The chain couples TRBV4-3 to TRBJ2-7; TRBD1 might be the D (5 bases). Trimming took 0 bases from V and 3 from J, leaving 9 bases between them. CDR1 is LGHNA, CDR2 YSLEER, per germline. The CDR3 covers 14 residues. The CDR3 coding sequence is TGCGCCAGCAGCCAAGAAACCAGGGACTACGAGCAGTACTTC. Residues: CASSQETRDYEQYF.

This clone was detected once. The gene calls are TRBV7-9 and TRBJ2-2; the match to TRBD2 covers 9 bases. The CDR3 sequence is 16 residues long. Trimming took 4 bases from V and 2 from J; bases not matched to a gene: 5. The germline V gene encodes CDR1 SEHNR and CDR2 FQNEAQ (reference sequence). The CDR3 DNA sequence: TGTGCCAGCAGCTCCTTAGCGGGGGCCAACACCGGGGAGCTGTTTTTT. Amino acid sequence: CASSSLAGANTGELFF.